This T cell receptor beta chain emerged from a study of blood T cell repertoires in COVID-19. Original processing methods: Scientists estimated how many nucleated cells there were by amplifying reference gene primers. Profiled with immunoSEQ multiplex PCR; TCRdb holds only in-frame clones, not every one. V, J and clone size derive from that table, while D and trimming were established from the DNA sequence. This sample has a few hundred thousand clones, with around nine tenths found just once. The sequencing sample was made of peripheral blood. This clonotype was obtained from a man in his fifties or sixties who had recovered from COVID-19.

CDR3 nucleotides: TGTGCCACCAGTGATTCTAGCGGGGGGAGGGATGAGCAGTTCTTC. It translates to CATSDSSGGRDEQFF. The rearrangement uses TRBV24-1 and TRBJ2-1; the match to TRBD2 covers 11 bases. From germline, CDR1 is KGHDR and CDR2 SFDVKD. The CDR3 has 15 amino acids. Trimming took 2 bases from V and 8 from J; bases not matched to a gene: 4.